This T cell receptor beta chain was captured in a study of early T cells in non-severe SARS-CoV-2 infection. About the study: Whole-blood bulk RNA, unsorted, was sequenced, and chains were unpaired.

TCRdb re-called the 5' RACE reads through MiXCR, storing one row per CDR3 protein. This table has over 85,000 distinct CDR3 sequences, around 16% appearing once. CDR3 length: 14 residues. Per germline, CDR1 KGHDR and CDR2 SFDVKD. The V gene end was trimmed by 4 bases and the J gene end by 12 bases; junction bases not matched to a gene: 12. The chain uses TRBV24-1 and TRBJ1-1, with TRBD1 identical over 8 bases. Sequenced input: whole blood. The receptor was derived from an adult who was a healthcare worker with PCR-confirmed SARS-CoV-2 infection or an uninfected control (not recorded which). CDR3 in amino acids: CATSDFPRTGSTFF. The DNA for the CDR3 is TGTGCCACCAGTGACTTTCCAAGGACAGGGTCAACTTTCTTT.